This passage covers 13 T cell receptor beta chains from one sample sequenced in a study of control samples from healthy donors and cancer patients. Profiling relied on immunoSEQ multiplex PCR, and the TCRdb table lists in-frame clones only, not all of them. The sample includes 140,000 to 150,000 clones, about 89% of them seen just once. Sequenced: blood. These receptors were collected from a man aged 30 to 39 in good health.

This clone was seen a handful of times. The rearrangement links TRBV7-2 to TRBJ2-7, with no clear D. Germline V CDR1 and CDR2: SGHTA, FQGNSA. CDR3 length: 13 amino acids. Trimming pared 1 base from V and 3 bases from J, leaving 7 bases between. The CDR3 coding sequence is TGTGCCAGCAGCTTAGAGGTTCTCTACGAGCAGTACTTC. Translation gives CASSLEVLYEQYF. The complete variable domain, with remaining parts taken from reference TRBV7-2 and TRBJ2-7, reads GAGVSQSPSNKVTEKGKDVELRCDPISGHTALYWYRQSLGQGLEFLIYFQGNSAPDKSGLPSDRFSAERTGGSVSTLTIQRTQQEDSAVYLCASSLEVLYEQYFGPGTRLTVT.

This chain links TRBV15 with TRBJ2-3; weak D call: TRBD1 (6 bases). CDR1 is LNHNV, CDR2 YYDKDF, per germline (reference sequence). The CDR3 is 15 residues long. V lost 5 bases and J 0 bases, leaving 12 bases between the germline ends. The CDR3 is CATSGPGGSTDTQYF. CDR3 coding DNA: TGTGCCACCAGCGGACCTGGGGGCAGCACAGATACGCAGTATTTT.

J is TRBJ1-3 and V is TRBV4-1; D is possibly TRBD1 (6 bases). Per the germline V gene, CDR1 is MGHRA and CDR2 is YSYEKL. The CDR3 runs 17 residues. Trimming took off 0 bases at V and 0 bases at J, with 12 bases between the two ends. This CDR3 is CASSQDRGRNSGNTIYF. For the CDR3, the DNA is TGCGCCAGCAGCCAAGACAGGGGACGGAACTCTGGAAACACCATATATTTT.

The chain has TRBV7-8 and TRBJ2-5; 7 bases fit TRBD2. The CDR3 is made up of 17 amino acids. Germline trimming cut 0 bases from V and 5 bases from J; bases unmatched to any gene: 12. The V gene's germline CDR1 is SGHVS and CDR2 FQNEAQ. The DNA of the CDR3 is TGTGCCAGCAGCTTAGCTAGGGGTGCGGGGGTGATGGAGACCCAGTACTTC. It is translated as CASSLARGAGVMETQYF. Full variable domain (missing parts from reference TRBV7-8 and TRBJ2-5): GAGVSQSPRYKVAKRGQDVALRCDPISGHVSLFWYQQALGQGPEFLTYFQNEAQLDKSGLPSDRFFAERPEGSVSTLKIQRTQQEDSAVYLCASSLARGAGVMETQYFGPGTRLLVL.

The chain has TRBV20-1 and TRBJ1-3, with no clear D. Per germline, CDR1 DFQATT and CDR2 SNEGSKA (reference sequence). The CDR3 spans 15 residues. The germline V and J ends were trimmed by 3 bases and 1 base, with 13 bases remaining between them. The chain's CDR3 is CSASWVRGSGNTIYF. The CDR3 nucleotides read TGCAGTGCTAGTTGGGTCCGGGGATCTGGAAACACCATATATTTT.

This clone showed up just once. The DNA for the CDR3 is TGTGCCAGCAGTTCTGACAGTGATGATTATGGCTACACCTTC. Encoded protein: CASSSDSDDYGYTF. This chain connects TRBV27 to TRBJ1-2; possibly TRBD1 for D (5 bases). The CDR3 contains 14 residues. Trimming took off 4 bases at V and 5 bases at J, with 14 bases between the two ends. The germline CDR1 and CDR2 sequences are MNHEY and SMNVEV (reference sequence).

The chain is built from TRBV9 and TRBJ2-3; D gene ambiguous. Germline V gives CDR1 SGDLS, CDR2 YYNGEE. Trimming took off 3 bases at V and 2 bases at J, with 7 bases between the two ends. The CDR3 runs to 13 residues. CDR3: CASSDLNTDTQYF. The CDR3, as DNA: TGTGCCAGCAGCGACCTGAACACAGATACGCAGTATTTT.

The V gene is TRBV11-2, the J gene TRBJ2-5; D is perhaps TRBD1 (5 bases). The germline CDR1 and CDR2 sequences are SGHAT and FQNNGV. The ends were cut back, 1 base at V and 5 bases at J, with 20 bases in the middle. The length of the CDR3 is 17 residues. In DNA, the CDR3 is TGTGCCAGCAGCTTAGGAAGGGGTATCGAAGGGTTGGAGACCCAGTACTTC. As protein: CASSLGRGIEGLETQYF. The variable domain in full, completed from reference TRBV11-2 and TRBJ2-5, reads EAGVAQSPRYKIIEKRQSVAFWCNPISGHATLYWYQQILGQGPKLLIQFQNNGVVDDSQLPKDRFSAERLKGVDSTLKIQPAKLEDSAVYLCASSLGRGIEGLETQYFGPGTRLLVL.

The CDR3 DNA reads TGTGCCAGCAGCCCAAGAAGAGACGGACCGGGGGACGATACGCAGTATTTT. This sequence encodes CASSPRRDGPGDDTQYF. The chain uses TRBV3-1 (or the pseudogene TRBV3-2) and TRBJ2-3; tentative D call: TRBD2 (6 bases). Trimming pared 4 bases from V and 6 bases from J, leaving 23 bases between. This CDR3 comprises 17 residues. The germline CDR1 and CDR2 sequences are LGHDT and YNNKEL (reference sequence).

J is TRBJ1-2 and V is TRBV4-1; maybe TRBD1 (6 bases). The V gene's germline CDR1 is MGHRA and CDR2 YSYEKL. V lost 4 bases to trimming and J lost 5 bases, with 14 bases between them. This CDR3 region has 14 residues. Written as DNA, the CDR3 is TGCGCCAGCAGCCCGCCGGACAGTCTTTATGGCTACACCTTC. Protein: CASSPPDSLYGYTF.

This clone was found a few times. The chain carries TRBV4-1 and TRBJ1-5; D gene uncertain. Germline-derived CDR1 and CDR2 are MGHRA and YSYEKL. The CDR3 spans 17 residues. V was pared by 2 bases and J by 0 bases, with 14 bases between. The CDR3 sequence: CASSQSSQTGSNQPQHF. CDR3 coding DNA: TGCGCCAGCAGCCAAAGTTCCCAGACTGGTAGCAATCAGCCCCAGCATTTT.

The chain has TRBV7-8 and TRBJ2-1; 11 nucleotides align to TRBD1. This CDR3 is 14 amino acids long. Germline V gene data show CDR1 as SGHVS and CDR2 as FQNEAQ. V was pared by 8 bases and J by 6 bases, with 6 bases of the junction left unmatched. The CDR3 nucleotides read TGTGCCAGCGGCCCGGGACAGGGGGTCAATGAGCAGTTCTTC. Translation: CASGPGQGVNEQFF. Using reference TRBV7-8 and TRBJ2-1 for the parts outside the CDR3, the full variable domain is GAGVSQSPRYKVAKRGQDVALRCDPISGHVSLFWYQQALGQGPEFLTYFQNEAQLDKSGLPSDRFFAERPEGSVSTLKIQRTQQEDSAVYLCASGPGQGVNEQFFGPGTRLTVL.

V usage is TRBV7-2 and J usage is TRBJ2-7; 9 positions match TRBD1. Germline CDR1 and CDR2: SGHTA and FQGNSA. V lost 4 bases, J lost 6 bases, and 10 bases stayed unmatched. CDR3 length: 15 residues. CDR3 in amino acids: CASSYQLGQGREQYF. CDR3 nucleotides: TGTGCCAGCAGCTACCAATTGGGACAGGGACGCGAGCAGTACTTC.